Described below is a single TCR beta chain sequence and its context. The sample is drawn from a study of Graves' ophthalmopathy and Graves' hyperthyroidism. TCR beta CDR3 regions were amplified from RNA transcripts. A first-round RT-PCR used HTBI primers, followed by a second-round multiplex PCR. In TCRdb, the multiplex PCR reads were re-called with MiXCR into one record per CDR3 protein. In the table there are hundreds of thousands of distinct CDR3 sequences, 45% of which are singletons. There are 13 residues in the CDR3. V lost 5 bases to trimming and J lost 7 bases, with 12 bases between them. The germline V gene encodes CDR1 MNHEY and CDR2 SVGAGI.

The sequenced sample consisted of peripheral blood. The source of this sequence is an adult man with Graves' ophthalmopathy. This chain joins TRBV6-5 and TRBJ1-5; D is unresolved. The CDR3 nucleotides are TGTGCCAGCAGTGAATTCTATGGACAGCCCCAGCATTTT. It codes for CASSEFYGQPQHF.